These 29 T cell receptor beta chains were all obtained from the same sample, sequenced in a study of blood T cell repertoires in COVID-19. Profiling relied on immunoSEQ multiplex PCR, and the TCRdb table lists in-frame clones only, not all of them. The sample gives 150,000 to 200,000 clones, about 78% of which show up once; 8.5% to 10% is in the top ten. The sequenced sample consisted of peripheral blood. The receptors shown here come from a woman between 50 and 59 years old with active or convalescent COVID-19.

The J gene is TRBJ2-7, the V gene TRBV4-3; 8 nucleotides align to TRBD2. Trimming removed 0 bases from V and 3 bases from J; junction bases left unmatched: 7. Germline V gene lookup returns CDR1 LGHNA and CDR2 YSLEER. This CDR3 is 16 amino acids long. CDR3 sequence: CASSQELAERYYEQYF. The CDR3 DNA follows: TGCGCCAGCAGCCAAGAACTAGCGGAAAGATACTACGAGCAGTACTTC.

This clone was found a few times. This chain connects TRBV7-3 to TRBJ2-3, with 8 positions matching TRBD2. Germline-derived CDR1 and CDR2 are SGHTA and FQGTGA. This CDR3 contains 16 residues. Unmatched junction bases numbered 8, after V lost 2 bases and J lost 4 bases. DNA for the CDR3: TGTGCCAGCAGCTTACGGCTTAGCGGGATCCCAGATACGCAGTATTTT. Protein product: CASSLRLSGIPDTQYF. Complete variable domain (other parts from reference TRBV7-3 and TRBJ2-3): GAGVSQTPSNKVTEKGKYVELRCDPISGHTALYWYRQSLGQGPEFLIYFQGTGAADDSGLPNDRFFAVRPEGSVSTLKIQRTERGDSAVYLCASSLRLSGIPDTQYFGPGTRLTVL.

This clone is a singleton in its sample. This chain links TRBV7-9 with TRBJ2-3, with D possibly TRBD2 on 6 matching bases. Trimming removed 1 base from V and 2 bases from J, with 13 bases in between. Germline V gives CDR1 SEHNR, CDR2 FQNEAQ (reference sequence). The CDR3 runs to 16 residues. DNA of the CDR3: TGTGCCAGCAGCTTAGGTCTGGAGGGGAACACAGATACGCAGTATTTT. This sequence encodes CASSLGLEGNTDTQYF.

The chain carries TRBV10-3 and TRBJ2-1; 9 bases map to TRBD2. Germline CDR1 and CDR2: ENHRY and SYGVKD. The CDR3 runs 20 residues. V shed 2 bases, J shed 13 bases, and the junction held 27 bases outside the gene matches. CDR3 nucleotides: TGTGCCATCAGTGAGAGAGGGGGTAAGGGGTCTAGCGGGGCAAACCTTCGCCAGTTCTTC. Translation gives CAISERGGKGSSGANLRQFF.

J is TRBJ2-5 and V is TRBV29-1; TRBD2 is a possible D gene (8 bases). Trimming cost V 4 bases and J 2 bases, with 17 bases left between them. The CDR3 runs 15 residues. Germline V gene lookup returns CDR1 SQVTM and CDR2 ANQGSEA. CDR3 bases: TGCAGCGTTGGGAGGGGGCTAGCGGGTCAAGAGACCCAGTACTTC. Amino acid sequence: CSVGRGLAGQETQYF.

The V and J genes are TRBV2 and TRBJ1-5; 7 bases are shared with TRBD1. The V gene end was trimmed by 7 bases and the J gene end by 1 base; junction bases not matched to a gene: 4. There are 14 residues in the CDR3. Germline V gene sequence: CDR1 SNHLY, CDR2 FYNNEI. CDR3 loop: CASTPDRSNQPQHF. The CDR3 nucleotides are TGTGCCAGCACCCCGGACAGGAGCAATCAGCCCCAGCATTTT. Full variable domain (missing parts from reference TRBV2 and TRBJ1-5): EPEVTQTPSHQVTQMGQEVILRCVPISNHLYFYWYRQILGQKVEFLVSFYNNEISEKSEIFDDQFSVERPDGSNFTLKIRSTKLEDSAMYFCASTPDRSNQPQHFGDGTRLSIL.

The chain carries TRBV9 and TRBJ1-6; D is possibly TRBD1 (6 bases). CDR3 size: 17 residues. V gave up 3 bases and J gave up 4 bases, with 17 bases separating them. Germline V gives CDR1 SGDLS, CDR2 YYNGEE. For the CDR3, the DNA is TGTGCCAGCAGCGCCCGCGGGGGCCGCACGTATAATTCACCCCTCCACTTT. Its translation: CASSARGGRTYNSPLHF.

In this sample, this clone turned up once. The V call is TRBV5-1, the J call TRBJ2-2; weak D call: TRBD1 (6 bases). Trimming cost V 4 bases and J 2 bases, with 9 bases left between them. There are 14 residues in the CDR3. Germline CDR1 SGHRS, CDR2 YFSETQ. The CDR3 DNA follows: TGCGCCAGCAGCCAGGGACAAAACACCGGGGAGCTGTTTTTT. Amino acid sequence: CASSQGQNTGELFF. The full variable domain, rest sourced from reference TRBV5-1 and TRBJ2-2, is KAGVTQTPRYLIKTRGQQVTLSCSPISGHRSVSWYQQTPGQGLQFLFEYFSETQRNKGNFPGRFSGRQFSNSRSEMNVSTLELGDSALYLCASSQGQNTGELFFGEGSRLTVL.

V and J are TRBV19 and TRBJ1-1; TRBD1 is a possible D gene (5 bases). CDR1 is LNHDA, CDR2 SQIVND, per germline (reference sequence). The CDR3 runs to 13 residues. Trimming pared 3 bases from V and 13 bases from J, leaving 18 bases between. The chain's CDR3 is CASSIRGTAIYFF. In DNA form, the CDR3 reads TGTGCCAGTAGTATCCGTGGGACTGCGATTTATTTCTTT.

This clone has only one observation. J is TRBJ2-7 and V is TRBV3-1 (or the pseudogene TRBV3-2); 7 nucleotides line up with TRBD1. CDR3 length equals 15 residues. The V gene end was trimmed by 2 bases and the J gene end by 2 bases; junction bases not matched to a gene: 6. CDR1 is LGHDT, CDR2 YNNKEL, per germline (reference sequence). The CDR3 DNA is TGTGCCAGCAGCCAAACCTCGACAGGGCCCTACGAGCAGTACTTC. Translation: CASSQTSTGPYEQYF.

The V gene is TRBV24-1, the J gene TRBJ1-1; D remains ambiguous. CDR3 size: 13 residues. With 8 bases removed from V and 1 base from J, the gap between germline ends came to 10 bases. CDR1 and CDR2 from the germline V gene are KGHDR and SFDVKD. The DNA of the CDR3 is TGTGCCACCAAAGCGAGGGAGAACACTGAAGCTTTCTTT. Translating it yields CATKARENTEAFF.

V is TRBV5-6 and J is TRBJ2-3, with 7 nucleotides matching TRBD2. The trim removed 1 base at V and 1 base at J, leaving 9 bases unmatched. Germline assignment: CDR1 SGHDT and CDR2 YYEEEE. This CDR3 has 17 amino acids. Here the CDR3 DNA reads TGTGCCAGCAGCTTGAGGGAACTAGCGATGGGCACAGATACGCAGTATTTT. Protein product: CASSLRELAMGTDTQYF.

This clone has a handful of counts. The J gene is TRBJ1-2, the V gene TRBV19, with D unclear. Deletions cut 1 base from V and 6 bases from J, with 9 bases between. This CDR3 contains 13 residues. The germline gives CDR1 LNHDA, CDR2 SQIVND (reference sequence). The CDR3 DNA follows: TGTGCCAGTAGTATAGGCGGCCACAATGGCTACACCTTC. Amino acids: CASSIGGHNGYTF.

The CDR3 sequence is CASSFKAASGNTIYF. CDR3 DNA: TGTGCCAGCAGTTTTAAAGCGGCCTCTGGAAACACCATATATTTT. This sequence joins TRBV27 and TRBJ1-3; D is unresolved. There are 15 residues in the CDR3. The V end was cut by 3 bases, the J end by 0 bases, with 9 bases between. CDR1 is MNHEY, CDR2 SMNVEV, per germline (reference sequence).

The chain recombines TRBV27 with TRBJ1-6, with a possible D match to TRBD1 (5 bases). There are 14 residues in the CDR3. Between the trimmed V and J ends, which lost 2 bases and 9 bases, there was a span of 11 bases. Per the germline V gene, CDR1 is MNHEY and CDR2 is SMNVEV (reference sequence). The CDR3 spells CASSLGIRASPLHF. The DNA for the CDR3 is TGTGCCAGCAGTTTAGGTATCAGGGCTTCACCCCTCCACTTT.

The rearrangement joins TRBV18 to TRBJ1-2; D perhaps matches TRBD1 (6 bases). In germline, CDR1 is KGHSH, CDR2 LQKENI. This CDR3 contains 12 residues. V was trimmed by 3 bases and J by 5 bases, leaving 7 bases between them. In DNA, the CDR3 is TGTGCCAGCTCACCCACAGGGTATGGCTACACCTTC. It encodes CASSPTGYGYTF.

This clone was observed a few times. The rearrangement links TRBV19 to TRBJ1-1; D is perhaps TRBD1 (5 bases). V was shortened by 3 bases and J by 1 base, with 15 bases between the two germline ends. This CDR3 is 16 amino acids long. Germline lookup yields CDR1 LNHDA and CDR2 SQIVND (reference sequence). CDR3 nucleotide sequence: TGTGCCAGTAGTATCGGGGGGACTCGAACGAACACTGAAGCTTTCTTT. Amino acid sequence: CASSIGGTRTNTEAFF. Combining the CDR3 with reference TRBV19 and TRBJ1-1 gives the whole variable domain DGGITQSPKYLFRKEGQNVTLSCEQNLNHDAMYWYRQDPGQGLRLIYYSQIVNDFQKGDIAEGYSVSREKKESFPLTVTSAQKNPTAFYLCASSIGGTRTNTEAFFGQGTRLTVV.

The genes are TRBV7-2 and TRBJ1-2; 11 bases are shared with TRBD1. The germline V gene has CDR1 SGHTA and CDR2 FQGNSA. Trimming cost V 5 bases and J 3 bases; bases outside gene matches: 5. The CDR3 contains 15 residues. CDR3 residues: CASSPDRGLYYGYTF. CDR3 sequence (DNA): TGTGCCAGCAGCCCGGACAGGGGGCTTTACTATGGCTACACCTTC.

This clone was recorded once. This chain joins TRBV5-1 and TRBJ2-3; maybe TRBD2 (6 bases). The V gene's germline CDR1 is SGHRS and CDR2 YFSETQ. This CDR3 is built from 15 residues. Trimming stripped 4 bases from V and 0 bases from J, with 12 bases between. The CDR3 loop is CASSPDAGSTDTQYF. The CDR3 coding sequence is TGCGCCAGCAGCCCGGACGCGGGAAGCACAGATACGCAGTATTTT.

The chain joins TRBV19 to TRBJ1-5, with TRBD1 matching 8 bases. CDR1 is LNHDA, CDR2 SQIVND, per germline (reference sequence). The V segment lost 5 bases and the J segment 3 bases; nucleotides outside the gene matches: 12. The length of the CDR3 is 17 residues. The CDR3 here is CASSRRGQANTNQPQHF. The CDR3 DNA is TGTGCCAGTAGTCGTCGGGGACAGGCAAATACCAATCAGCCCCAGCATTTT.

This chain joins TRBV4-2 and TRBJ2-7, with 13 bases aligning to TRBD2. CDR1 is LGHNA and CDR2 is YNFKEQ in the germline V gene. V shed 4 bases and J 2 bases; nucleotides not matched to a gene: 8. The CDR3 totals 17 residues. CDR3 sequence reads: CASSPVTSGRGPYEQYF. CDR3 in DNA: TGTGCCAGCAGCCCCGTTACTAGCGGGAGGGGACCCTACGAGCAGTACTTC.

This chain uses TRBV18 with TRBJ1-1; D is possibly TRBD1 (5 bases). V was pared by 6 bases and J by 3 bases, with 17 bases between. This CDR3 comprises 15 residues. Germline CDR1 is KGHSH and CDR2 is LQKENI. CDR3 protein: CASSRDARGDTEAFF. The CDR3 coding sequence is TGTGCCAGCTCGCGGGACGCACGAGGGGACACTGAAGCTTTCTTT.

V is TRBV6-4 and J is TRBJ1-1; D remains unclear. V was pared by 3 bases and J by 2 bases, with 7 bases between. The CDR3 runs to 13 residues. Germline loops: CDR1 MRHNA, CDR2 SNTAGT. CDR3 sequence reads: CASSEDFNTEAFF. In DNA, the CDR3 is TGTGCCAGCAGTGAAGACTTTAACACTGAAGCTTTCTTT.

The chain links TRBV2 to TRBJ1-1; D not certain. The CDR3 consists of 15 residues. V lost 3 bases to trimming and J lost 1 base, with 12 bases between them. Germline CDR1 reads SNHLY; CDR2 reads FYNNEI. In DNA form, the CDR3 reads TGTGCCAGCAGTGATCGAGGACGGGAGAACACTGAAGCTTTCTTT. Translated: CASSDRGRENTEAFF.

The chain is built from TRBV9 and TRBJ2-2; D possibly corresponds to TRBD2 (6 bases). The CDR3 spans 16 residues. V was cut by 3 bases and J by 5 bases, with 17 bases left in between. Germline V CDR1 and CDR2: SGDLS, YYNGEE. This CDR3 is CASSAPAGLLTGELFF. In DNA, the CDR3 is TGTGCCAGCAGCGCACCCGCGGGGCTGTTAACCGGGGAGCTGTTTTTT.

The chain's CDR3 is CAISEGGLEQYF. In DNA, the CDR3 is TGTGCCATCAGTGAGGGAGGGCTCGAGCAGTACTTC. The V and J genes are TRBV10-3 and TRBJ2-7, with D possibly matching TRBD2 (6 bases). CDR3 length: 12 residues. Germline CDR1 reads ENHRY; CDR2 reads SYGVKD. V lost 2 bases and J 6 bases, leaving 8 bases between the germline ends.

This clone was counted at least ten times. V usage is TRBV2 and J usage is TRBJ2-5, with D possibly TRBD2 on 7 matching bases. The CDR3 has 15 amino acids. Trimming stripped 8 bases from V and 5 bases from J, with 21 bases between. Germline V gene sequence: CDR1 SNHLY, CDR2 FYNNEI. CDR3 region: CASPRDEGGRETQYF. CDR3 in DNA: TGTGCCAGCCCTAGGGATGAGGGGGGGCGGGAGACCCAGTACTTC.

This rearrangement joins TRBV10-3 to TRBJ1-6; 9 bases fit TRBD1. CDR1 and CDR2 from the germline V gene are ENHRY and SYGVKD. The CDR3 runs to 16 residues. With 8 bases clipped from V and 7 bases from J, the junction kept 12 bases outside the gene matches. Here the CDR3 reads CAIGGTGRTLNSPLHF. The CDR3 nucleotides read TGTGCCATCGGTGGGACAGGGCGGACTCTAAATTCACCCCTCCACTTT.

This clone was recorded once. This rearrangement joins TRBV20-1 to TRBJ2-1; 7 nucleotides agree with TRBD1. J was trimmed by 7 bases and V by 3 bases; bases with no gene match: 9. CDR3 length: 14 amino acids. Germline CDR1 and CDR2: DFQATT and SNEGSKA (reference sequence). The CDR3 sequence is CSASRAGGSNEQFF. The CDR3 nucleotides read TGCAGTGCTAGTCGGGCAGGGGGTTCGAATGAGCAGTTCTTC.